These 7 T cell receptor beta chains were all obtained from the same sample, sequenced in a study of shared clonotypes between healthy human individuals (dated by TCRdb to 2020 to 2022). Library preparation employed the immunoSEQ multiplex PCR assay. Sourced from immuneACCESS, this table was stored by TCRdb with only in-frame sequences that have V and J called. A share of the clones is absent; for the studies checked, an unresolved V gene accounts for under half, and the remainder has no known explanation. The sample table shows roughly 2.2 million clones, and under 95% are seen once. Together, the top ten hold about 0.41% of the sample. What was sequenced was naive CD4+ T cells from PBMCs. Interpreted using the paper, the cell subset or site label stands for: CD45RA+ positively selected. These receptors were collected from a man between 18 and 35 years old in good health. Some clones in this sample may be carry-over from other donors' samples.

This chain uses TRBV28 with TRBJ2-5; D possibly corresponds to TRBD1 (5 bases). Germline-derived CDR1 and CDR2 are MDHEN and SYDVKM. The V gene lost 1 base and the J gene lost 1 base, with 7 bases spanning the gap. The CDR3 spans 14 residues. CDR3: CASSLSDIQETQYF. The CDR3 region has the DNA TGTGCCAGCAGTTTATCGGACATCCAAGAGACCCAGTACTTC.

V is TRBV7-8 and J is TRBJ2-6; D is undetermined. CDR3 length equals 15 residues. The V end was cut by 6 bases, the J end by 14 bases, with 23 bases between. The germline V gene encodes CDR1 SGHVS and CDR2 FQNEAQ. The DNA of the CDR3 is TGTGCCAGCAGTGTTTCTTTGAGCCTCTATTCTCTCCTGACTTTC. It yields the protein CASSVSLSLYSLLTF.

In regard to this clone: This sample also contains other DNA sequences that code for the same CDR3. The genes are TRBV2 and TRBJ2-2; 12 nucleotides align to TRBD2. Germline CDR1 SNHLY, CDR2 FYNNEI. V shed 6 bases, J shed 1 base, and the junction held 0 bases outside the gene matches. This CDR3 region has 15 residues. CDR3 DNA sequence: TGTGCCAGCAGGACTAGCGGGGGGAACACCGGGGAGCTGTTTTTT. It is translated as CASRTSGGNTGELFF.

This sequence joins TRBV29-1 and TRBJ1-2; 9 bases match TRBD1. The CDR3 runs 16 residues. The V gene's germline CDR1 is SQVTM and CDR2 ANQGSEA. J was trimmed by 0 bases and V by 4 bases; bases with no gene match: 9. The CDR3 region is CSVGGQGKGSNYGYTF. In nucleotides, the CDR3 is TGCAGCGTTGGGGGACAGGGAAAAGGCTCTAACTATGGCTACACCTTC.

The CDR3 is CASSQGQDNEQFF. For the CDR3, the DNA is TGTGCCAGCAGCCAGGGACAGGACAATGAGCAGTTCTTC. J is TRBJ2-1 and V is TRBV7-2; 8 bases line up with TRBD1. Losses at the gene ends were 5 bases for V and 5 bases for J; bases not matched to a gene: 2. This CDR3 contains 13 residues. Germline lookup yields CDR1 SGHTA and CDR2 FQGNSA.

V usage is TRBV7-2 and J usage is TRBJ2-4; a possible D gene is TRBD2 (5 bases). V was pared by 1 base and J by 7 bases, with 14 bases between. The V gene's germline CDR1 is SGHTA and CDR2 FQGNSA. The CDR3 contains 15 residues. The CDR3 DNA reads as TGTGCCAGCAGCTTAGTGGGTTCGGGGTTTAACATTCAGTACTTC. Its translation: CASSLVGSGFNIQYF. Full variable domain (remainder filled in from reference TRBV7-2 and TRBJ2-4): GAGVSQSPSNKVTEKGKDVELRCDPISGHTALYWYRQSLGQGLEFLIYFQGNSAPDKSGLPSDRFSAERTGGSVSTLTIQRTQQEDSAVYLCASSLVGSGFNIQYFGAGTRLSVL.

This rearrangement joins TRBV10-3 to TRBJ1-2; no clear D. Trimming took 4 bases from V and 8 from J, leaving 8 bases between them. This CDR3 is 11 amino acids long. Germline V gene data show CDR1 as ENHRY and CDR2 as SYGVKD. The CDR3 loop is CAISAATGYTF. The CDR3 nucleotides read TGTGCCATCAGTGCAGCAACAGGCTACACCTTC.